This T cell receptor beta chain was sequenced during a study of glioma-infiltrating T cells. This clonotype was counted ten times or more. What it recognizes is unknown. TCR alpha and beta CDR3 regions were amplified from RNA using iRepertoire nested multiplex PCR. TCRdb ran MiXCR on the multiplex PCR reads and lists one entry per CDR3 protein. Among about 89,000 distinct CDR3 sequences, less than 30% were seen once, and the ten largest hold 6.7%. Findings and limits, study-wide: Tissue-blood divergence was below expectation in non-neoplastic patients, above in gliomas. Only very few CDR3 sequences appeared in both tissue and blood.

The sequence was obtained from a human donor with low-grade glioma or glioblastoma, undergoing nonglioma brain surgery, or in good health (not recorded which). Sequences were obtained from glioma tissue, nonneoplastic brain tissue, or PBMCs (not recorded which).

CDR3 nucleotides: TGTGCCAGCAGTGCCGACAGGGGTACGGAGGGCTACACCTTC. This sequence encodes CASSADRGTEGYTF. The rearrangement links TRBV2 to TRBJ1-2, with 8 bases fitting TRBD1. Germline CDR1 is SNHLY and CDR2 is FYNNEI. The CDR3 is 14 amino acids. Losses at the gene ends were 4 bases for V and 8 bases for J; bases not matched to a gene: 9. The whole variable domain, remainder taken from reference TRBV2 and TRBJ1-2, is EPEVTQTPSHQVTQMGQEVILRCVPISNHLYFYWYRQILGQKVEFLVSFYNNEISEKSEIFDDQFSVERPDGSNFTLKIRSTKLEDSAMYFCASSADRGTEGYTFGSGTRLTVV.